These T cell receptor beta chains were read from a single sample in a study of shared T cell receptors in the human thymus. Produced via immunoSEQ multiplex PCR; TCRdb's table is partial and in-frame only. The sample includes some 640,000 clones, approximately 87% seen only once; the top ten take about 0.0094%. This sample also appeared in a second study, on human thymus T cells.

Sequencing was carried out using thymocytes. Receptor source: a boy younger than two with a congenital heart defect. The CDR3 runs from the conserved cysteine through the conserved F or W. The D gene is left open where the match is weak. Clone size is not always given. Where it is, it says once, few, many or a class for expanded clones.

CDR3 protein: CASSLGGRQPQHF; CDR3 DNA: TGTGCCAGCAGCTTGGGGGGCCGTCAGCCCCAGCATTTT; V gene: TRBV5-6; clone size: NA; J gene: TRBJ1-5; D gene: NA; CDR3 length: 13
CDR3 protein: CASSLYPDRNPYSNQPQHF; CDR3 DNA: TGTGCCAGCAGTTTATATCCGGACAGAAACCCTTATAGCAATCAGCCCCAGCATTTT; V gene: TRBV28; clone size: NA; J gene: TRBJ1-5; D gene: NA; CDR3 length: 19
CDR3 protein: CSASAGGEQYF; CDR3 DNA: TGCAGTGCTAGCGCCGGGGGCGAGCAGTACTTC; V gene: TRBV20-1; clone size: NA; J gene: TRBJ2-7; D gene: NA; CDR3 length: 11
CDR3 protein: CASTPGGTVIFQETQYF; CDR3 DNA: TGTGCCAGCACCCCAGGGGGGACAGTGATCTTCCAAGAGACCCAGTACTTC; V gene: TRBV28; clone size: NA; J gene: TRBJ2-5; D gene: NA; CDR3 length: 17
CDR3 protein: CASSLWRGGLSYNEQFF; CDR3 DNA: TGCGCCAGCAGCTTGTGGCGGGGGGGGCTTTCCTACAATGAGCAGTTCTTC; V gene: TRBV5-1; clone size: NA; J gene: TRBJ2-1; D gene: TRBD2; CDR3 length: 17
CDR3 protein: CASSLPRSPVDTIYF; CDR3 DNA: TGTGCCAGCAGTTTACCGAGAAGCCCGGTTGACACCATATATTTT; V gene: TRBV28; clone size: NA; J gene: TRBJ1-3; D gene: NA; CDR3 length: 15
CDR3 protein: CASSPTDRENNSPLHF; CDR3 DNA: TGTGCCAGCAGTCCCACGGACAGGGAAAATAATTCCCCCCTCCACTTT; V gene: TRBV27; clone size: NA; J gene: TRBJ1-6; D gene: TRBD1; CDR3 length: 16
CDR3 protein: CASSHMAIVPNRSGRRHEQYF; CDR3 DNA: TGCGCCAGCAGCCATATGGCAATCGTCCCGAACAGAAGCGGGAGACGACACGAGCAGTACTTC; V gene: TRBV4-3; clone size: NA; J gene: TRBJ2-7; D gene: TRBD2; CDR3 length: 21
CDR3 protein: CASSEDRDSYEQYF; CDR3 DNA: TGTGCCAGCAGTGAAGACAGGGACTCCTACGAGCAGTACTTC; V gene: TRBV2; clone size: NA; J gene: TRBJ2-7; D gene: NA; CDR3 length: 14
CDR3 protein: CASSLGQGGYGYTF; CDR3 DNA: TGCGCCAGCAGCTTGGGACAGGGAGGCTATGGCTACACCTTC; V gene: TRBV5-1; clone size: NA; J gene: TRBJ1-2; D gene: TRBD1; CDR3 length: 14
CDR3 protein: CASSLGSYEQYF; CDR3 DNA: TGTGCCAGCAGCTTAGGCAGCTACGAGCAGTACTTC; V gene: TRBV11-2; clone size: NA; J gene: TRBJ2-7; D gene: NA; CDR3 length: 12
CDR3 protein: CASSQDRADRVGDTIYF; CDR3 DNA: TGTGCCAGCAGCCAAGATCGGGCGGACAGGGTGGGGGACACCATATATTTT; V gene: TRBV4-2; clone size: few; J gene: TRBJ1-3; D gene: TRBD1; CDR3 length: 17
CDR3 protein: CASSLSGTGGFRNTEAFF; CDR3 DNA: TGCGCCAGCAGCTTATCCGGGACAGGGGGATTCAGGAACACTGAAGCTTTCTTT; V gene: TRBV5-1; clone size: NA; J gene: TRBJ1-1; D gene: TRBD1; CDR3 length: 18
CDR3 protein: CASRPIVGGKETQYF; CDR3 DNA: TGTGCCAGCAGACCTATAGTCGGCGGTAAAGAGACCCAGTACTTC; V gene: TRBV7-9; clone size: NA; J gene: TRBJ2-5; D gene: NA; CDR3 length: 15
CDR3 protein: CASSFSLFGRPRPGANVLTF; CDR3 DNA: TGTGCCAGCAGCTTTTCCCTATTCGGCCGCCCTAGACCTGGGGCCAACGTCCTGACTTTC; V gene: TRBV5-8; clone size: NA; J gene: TRBJ2-6; D gene: NA; CDR3 length: 20
CDR3 protein: CASSPKGDPQYF; CDR3 DNA: TGTGCCAGCAGCCCTAAGGGAGACCCGCAGTACTTC; V gene: TRBV7-8; clone size: NA; J gene: TRBJ2-7; D gene: NA; CDR3 length: 12
CDR3 protein: CATHKTGENSPLHF; CDR3 DNA: TGTGCCACGCACAAGACAGGGGAAAATTCACCCCTCCACTTT; V gene: TRBV19; clone size: NA; J gene: TRBJ1-6; D gene: TRBD1; CDR3 length: 14
CDR3 protein: CASSSTGTGAPLGTEAFF; CDR3 DNA: TGTGCCAGCAGTTCAACAGGGACAGGGGCACCTTTAGGAACTGAAGCTTTCTTT; V gene: TRBV28; clone size: NA; J gene: TRBJ1-1; D gene: TRBD1; CDR3 length: 18
CDR3 protein: CASGLVCSGETYNEQFF; CDR3 DNA: TGTGCTAGTGGTTTGGTATGTTCGGGAGAGACCTACAATGAGCAGTTCTTC; V gene: TRBV12-5; clone size: NA; J gene: TRBJ2-1; D gene: NA; CDR3 length: 17
CDR3 protein: CASSPRLTKSSGNTIYF; CDR3 DNA: TGTGCCAGCTCACCTCGACTGACCAAGAGCTCTGGAAACACCATATATTTT; V gene: TRBV18; clone size: few; J gene: TRBJ1-3; D gene: NA; CDR3 length: 17
CDR3 protein: CASSSQWSGANVLTF; CDR3 DNA: TGTGCCAGCAGTTCCCAGTGGTCTGGGGCCAACGTCCTGACTTTC; V gene: TRBV27; clone size: NA; J gene: TRBJ2-6; D gene: NA; CDR3 length: 15
CDR3 protein: CASMWGGSNQPQHF; CDR3 DNA: TGTGCCAGTATGTGGGGGGGCAGCAATCAGCCCCAGCATTTT; V gene: TRBV19; clone size: once; J gene: TRBJ1-5; D gene: NA; CDR3 length: 14
CDR3 protein: CASSEGDRAYEQYF; CDR3 DNA: TGTGCCAGCAGCGAGGGGGACCGGGCCTACGAGCAGTACTTC; V gene: TRBV9; clone size: once; J gene: TRBJ2-7; D gene: NA; CDR3 length: 14
CDR3 protein: CASSTGTEAFF; CDR3 DNA: TGTGCCAGCAGCACAGGGACCGAAGCTTTCTTT; V gene: TRBV7-2; clone size: NA; J gene: TRBJ1-1; D gene: NA; CDR3 length: 11
CDR3 protein: CATSSTGYIQYF; CDR3 DNA: TGTGCCACCAGCAGTACGGGTTACATTCAGTACTTC; V gene: TRBV15; clone size: NA; J gene: TRBJ2-4; D gene: NA; CDR3 length: 12
CDR3 protein: CASRTGTYSYNEQFF; CDR3 DNA: TGTGCCAGCAGGACCGGGACATACTCCTACAATGAGCAGTTCTTC; V gene: TRBV2; clone size: NA; J gene: TRBJ2-1; D gene: NA; CDR3 length: 15
CDR3 protein: CASSSPTGKVDTEAFF; CDR3 DNA: TGTGCCAGCAGTTCACCAACAGGGAAGGTTGACACTGAAGCTTTCTTT; V gene: TRBV28; clone size: NA; J gene: TRBJ1-1; D gene: NA; CDR3 length: 16
CDR3 protein: CASSAQAGGANVLTF; CDR3 DNA: TGTGCCAGCAGCGCCCAGGCCGGTGGGGCCAACGTCCTGACTTTC; V gene: TRBV5-5; clone size: NA; J gene: TRBJ2-6; D gene: NA; CDR3 length: 15
CDR3 protein: CASSVSGRAPDTQYF; CDR3 DNA: TGTGCCAGCAGTGTTAGCGGGAGGGCTCCGGATACGCAGTATTTT; V gene: TRBV6-5; clone size: NA; J gene: TRBJ2-3; D gene: TRBD2; CDR3 length: 15
CDR3 protein: CATRWVAALTDTQYF; CDR3 DNA: TGTGCGACCCGATGGGTAGCGGCGCTCACAGATACGCAGTATTTT; V gene: TRBV6-5; clone size: NA; J gene: TRBJ2-3; D gene: NA; CDR3 length: 15
CDR3 protein: CATLREDSYEQYF; CDR3 DNA: TGCGCCACCCTGAGGGAGGACTCCTACGAGCAGTACTTC; V gene: TRBV10-2; clone size: NA; J gene: TRBJ2-7; D gene: NA; CDR3 length: 13
CDR3 protein: CAWSAEPPWREAVDTQYF; CDR3 DNA: TGTGCCTGGAGTGCCGAGCCCCCTTGGCGGGAAGCCGTAGATACGCAGTATTTT; V gene: TRBV30; clone size: NA; J gene: TRBJ2-3; D gene: NA; CDR3 length: 18
CDR3 protein: CASSVDRGGYTDTQYF; CDR3 DNA: TGTGCCAGCAGCGTAGATCGGGGGGGTTACACAGATACGCAGTATTTT; V gene: TRBV9; clone size: NA; J gene: TRBJ2-3; D gene: TRBD2; CDR3 length: 16
CDR3 protein: CASSPRGKELEGPDSPLHF; CDR3 DNA: TGTGCCAGCAGCCCCCGGGGTAAGGAACTAGAAGGCCCGGATTCCCCCCTCCACTTT; V gene: TRBV5-4; clone size: once; J gene: TRBJ1-6; D gene: NA; CDR3 length: 19
CDR3 protein: CASSFRPSGSYEQYF; CDR3 DNA: TGTGCCAGCAGTTTCCGGCCTAGCGGGAGTTACGAGCAGTACTTC; V gene: TRBV28; clone size: NA; J gene: TRBJ2-7; D gene: TRBD2; CDR3 length: 15
CDR3 protein: CASSGLAGTDTQYF; CDR3 DNA: TGTGCCAGCAGCGGACTAGCGGGCACAGATACGCAGTATTTT; V gene: TRBV13; clone size: NA; J gene: TRBJ2-3; D gene: TRBD2; CDR3 length: 14
CDR3 protein: CASSPTGENEKLFF; CDR3 DNA: TGCGCCAGCAGCCCGACAGGCGAAAATGAAAAACTGTTTTTT; V gene: TRBV5-1; clone size: NA; J gene: TRBJ1-4; D gene: NA; CDR3 length: 14
CDR3 protein: CASDSGPSGDGYTF; CDR3 DNA: TGTGCCAGCGACTCCGGGCCAAGCGGGGATGGCTACACCTTC; V gene: TRBV19; clone size: NA; J gene: TRBJ1-2; D gene: NA; CDR3 length: 14
CDR3 protein: CASTTTPGIPHNEQFF; CDR3 DNA: TGTGCCAGCACCACGACTCCAGGGATTCCCCACAATGAGCAGTTCTTC; V gene: TRBV28; clone size: once; J gene: TRBJ2-1; D gene: NA; CDR3 length: 16
CDR3 protein: CATQGPGITGELFF; CDR3 DNA: TGTGCCACCCAAGGACCGGGAATCACCGGGGAGCTGTTTTTT; V gene: TRBV2; clone size: NA; J gene: TRBJ2-2; D gene: NA; CDR3 length: 14
CDR3 protein: CASSAPGLAGTGELFF; CDR3 DNA: TGTGCCAGCAGCGCACCGGGACTAGCGGGGACCGGGGAGCTGTTTTTT; V gene: TRBV13; clone size: NA; J gene: TRBJ2-2; D gene: TRBD2; CDR3 length: 16
CDR3 protein: CASSPSRRGADTQYF; CDR3 DNA: TGTGCCAGCAGTCCTAGCCGACGGGGGGCAGATACGCAGTATTTT; V gene: TRBV6-5; clone size: NA; J gene: TRBJ2-3; D gene: TRBD2; CDR3 length: 15
CDR3 protein: CASSPSVARPDTQYF; CDR3 DNA: TGCGCCAGCAGCCCATCTGTCGCGCGGCCAGATACGCAGTATTTT; V gene: TRBV4-1; clone size: once; J gene: TRBJ2-3; D gene: NA; CDR3 length: 15
CDR3 protein: CASSLRLAHSYEQYF; CDR3 DNA: TGTGCCAGCAGTTTAAGACTAGCTCACAGCTACGAGCAGTACTTC; V gene: TRBV28; clone size: NA; J gene: TRBJ2-7; D gene: TRBD2; CDR3 length: 15
CDR3 protein: CASSPGRGGANVLTF; CDR3 DNA: TGCGCCAGCAGCCCGGGGCGGGGTGGGGCCAACGTCCTGACTTTC; V gene: TRBV5-1; clone size: NA; J gene: TRBJ2-6; D gene: NA; CDR3 length: 15
CDR3 protein: CASSPTLRATEAFF; CDR3 DNA: TGTGCCAGCAGTCCGACCCTCAGGGCCACTGAAGCTTTCTTT; V gene: TRBV27; clone size: NA; J gene: TRBJ1-1; D gene: NA; CDR3 length: 14
CDR3 protein: CASSNTQGQGDTQYF; CDR3 DNA: TGTGCCAGTAGTAACACACAGGGGCAAGGTGATACGCAGTATTTT; V gene: TRBV19; clone size: NA; J gene: TRBJ2-3; D gene: TRBD1; CDR3 length: 15
CDR3 protein: CASSSPQGSEQYF; CDR3 DNA: TGTGCCAGCAGTTCTCCCCAGGGCTCCGAGCAGTACTTC; V gene: TRBV27; clone size: NA; J gene: TRBJ2-7; D gene: NA; CDR3 length: 13
CDR3 protein: CASSFGGAYNEQFF; CDR3 DNA: TGTGCCAGCAGTTTCGGGGGGGCCTACAATGAGCAGTTCTTC; V gene: TRBV27; clone size: NA; J gene: TRBJ2-1; D gene: TRBD2; CDR3 length: 14
CDR3 protein: CSVREYYGYTF; CDR3 DNA: TGCAGCGTGAGGGAATACTATGGCTACACCTTC; V gene: TRBV29-1; clone size: NA; J gene: TRBJ1-2; D gene: NA; CDR3 length: 11
CDR3 protein: CASSYYGTGGEEKQFF; CDR3 DNA: TGTGCCAGCAGTTACTACGGGACAGGGGGGGAGGAAAAGCAGTTCTTC; V gene: TRBV6-5; clone size: NA; J gene: TRBJ2-1; D gene: TRBD1; CDR3 length: 16
CDR3 protein: CASTGQGGNQPQHF; CDR3 DNA: TGTGCCAGCACTGGACAGGGCGGCAATCAGCCCCAGCATTTT; V gene: TRBV6-6; clone size: NA; J gene: TRBJ1-5; D gene: TRBD1; CDR3 length: 14
CDR3 protein: CASSPSRTGLYGYTF; CDR3 DNA: TGTGCCAGCAGTCCATCTCGCACAGGGCTCTATGGCTACACCTTC; V gene: TRBV13; clone size: few; J gene: TRBJ1-2; D gene: NA; CDR3 length: 15
CDR3 protein: CASSFHTGTSEKLFF; CDR3 DNA: TGTGCCAGCAGTTTTCACACAGGGACTAGTGAAAAACTGTTTTTT; V gene: TRBV27; clone size: NA; J gene: TRBJ1-4; D gene: NA; CDR3 length: 15
CDR3 protein: CASSLEESEKDGYEKLFF; CDR3 DNA: TGTGCCAGCAGCTTAGAGGAGTCGGAAAAGGATGGTTATGAAAAACTGTTTTTT; V gene: TRBV7-2; clone size: NA; J gene: TRBJ1-4; D gene: NA; CDR3 length: 18
CDR3 protein: CASSRRGTGSSNYGYTF; CDR3 DNA: TGTGCCAGCAGCCGCCGGGGGACAGGGAGCTCCAACTATGGCTACACCTTC; V gene: TRBV14; clone size: NA; J gene: TRBJ1-2; D gene: TRBD1; CDR3 length: 17
CDR3 protein: CASSFTVRSYEQYF; CDR3 DNA: TGCGCCAGCAGCTTTACAGTACGTTCCTACGAGCAGTACTTC; V gene: TRBV5-1; clone size: NA; J gene: TRBJ2-7; D gene: NA; CDR3 length: 14
CDR3 protein: CASSQDQGRGYTF; CDR3 DNA: TGCGCCAGCAGCCAAGATCAGGGCAGGGGGTACACCTTC; V gene: TRBV4-3; clone size: NA; J gene: TRBJ1-2; D gene: TRBD1; CDR3 length: 13